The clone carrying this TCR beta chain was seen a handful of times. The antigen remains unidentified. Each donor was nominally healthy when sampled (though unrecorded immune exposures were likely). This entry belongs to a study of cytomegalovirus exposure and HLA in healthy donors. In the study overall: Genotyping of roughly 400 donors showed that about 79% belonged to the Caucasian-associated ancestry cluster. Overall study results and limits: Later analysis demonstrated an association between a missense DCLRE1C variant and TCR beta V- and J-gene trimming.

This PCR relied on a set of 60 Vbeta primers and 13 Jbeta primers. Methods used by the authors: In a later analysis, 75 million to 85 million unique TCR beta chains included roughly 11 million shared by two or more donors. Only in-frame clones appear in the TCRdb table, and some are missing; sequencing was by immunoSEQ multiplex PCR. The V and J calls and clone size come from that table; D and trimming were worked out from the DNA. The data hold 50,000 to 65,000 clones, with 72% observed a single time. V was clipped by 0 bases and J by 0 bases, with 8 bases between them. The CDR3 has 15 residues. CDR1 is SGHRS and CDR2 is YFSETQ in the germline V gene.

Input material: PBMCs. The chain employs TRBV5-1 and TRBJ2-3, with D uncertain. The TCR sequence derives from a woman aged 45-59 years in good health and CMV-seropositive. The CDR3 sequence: CASSLGLPSTDTQYF. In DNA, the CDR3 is TGCGCCAGCAGCTTGGGACTTCCTAGCACAGATACGCAGTATTTT.